This TCR beta chain was obtained from a study of cytomegalovirus exposure and HLA in healthy donors. Looking at the study overall: Assignment to the Caucasian-associated ancestry cluster applied to more than 75% of the roughly 420 genotyped donors. Study results and limitations: Later analysis suggested links between common viral pathogens and several top significant clusters. A later analysis reportedly found fewer N-insertions in an Asian-associated ancestry cluster than the approximately 700-donor mean.

PCR primers comprised 60 Vbeta and 13 Jbeta primers. Assay used: immunoSEQ multiplex PCR; TCRdb lists only in-frame clones, some missing. This sample lists approximately 52,000 clones; its ten largest clones have 9% to 15%. The CDR3 is 13 residues long. Germline V gene sequence: CDR1 MDHEN, CDR2 SYDVKM. V lost 1 base and J 12 bases, leaving 10 bases between the germline ends. In regard to this clone: Its cognate antigen is unknown.

The specimen was PBMCs. This chain joins TRBV28 and TRBJ1-6; D remains unclear. The receptor's source is an older woman in good health and CMV-seropositive. The CDR3 sequence: CASSLSISLPLHF. DNA for the CDR3: TGTGCCAGCAGTTTATCCATTAGCCTACCCCTCCACTTT.